The TCR beta chain under discussion was sequenced for a study of T cell changes during pregnancy in multiple sclerosis. TCRdb keeps only in-frame clones here, not all; method: immunoSEQ multiplex PCR. The data contain 78,000 or so clones, roughly 94% of them singletons. The V gene's germline CDR1 is SGHVS and CDR2 FQNEAQ. This CDR3 has 16 residues. Trimming took off 1 base at V and 3 bases at J, with 15 bases between the two ends. This TCR was sampled from a female donor with multiple sclerosis, enrolled in a pregnancy study. The chain uses TRBV7-8 and TRBJ2-5, with D possibly TRBD1 on 6 matching bases. The sequenced sample was peripheral blood, obtained before pregnancy. This chain's CDR3 is CASSLVGAILEETQYF. The CDR3 DNA reads TGTGCCAGCAGCTTAGTGGGGGCGATCCTAGAAGAGACCCAGTACTTC.